This T cell receptor beta chain was sequenced during a study of blood T cell repertoires in COVID-19 (dated by TCRdb to 2020 to 2022). Describing the broader study: Samples covering the acute and convalescent phases of COVID-19 were provided by collaborators in the United States, Italy and Spain. The material from the prospective study consisted of cDNA or gDNA derived from T cells, B-cell-depleted T cells, or PBMCs. Subjects who had been exposed to COVID-19, were actively infected with it, or had recovered from it provided the deeply sampled blood TCRbeta repertoires that made up the dataset. A freely available public database, intended as a resource for researchers studying the immune response to SARS-CoV-2, is where the repertoires were released. Samples were obtained from the ongoing ImmuneRACE study (first 160 participants) and from 950 to 1,500 subjects provided by 6 global collaborators. Nearly every sample came with metadata listing a de-identified subject ID, COVID-19 status, age in years and sex. Where available, HLA class I and class II types were taken from metadata supplied by the sample provider and were not determined by assay-based typing. Study-wide findings and limitations: Clinical and demographic metadata were provided uncurated, with the amount varying by source and participant.

TCRbeta CDR3 regions were amplified from genomic DNA using the immunoSEQ Assay, a bias-controlled multiplex PCR. The source study handled its data this way. The number of nucleated cells in each sample was estimated by amplification of reference gene primers within the assay. Sequence reads were collapsed and filtered to measure the absolute abundance of every unique TCRbeta CDR3 rearrangement. For each sample, productive Simpson clonality was calculated by taking the square root of Simpson's diversity index across productive rearrangements. What TCRdb holds here is the immuneACCESS table cut down to in-frame rearrangements. Part of the clones is not present; checked against another copy, under half of the missing clones reflect an unresolved V gene, and the others are unexplained. V and J calls and clone size are copied from that table; D and trimming were computed from the DNA. The sample table contains some 200,000 clones; only one count was recorded for 84% of them. Over 1.2% of the sample is held by the ten biggest clonotypes.

V sheds 6 bases and J sheds 5 bases, leaving 13 bases between their ends. The germline V gene specifies MNHEY as CDR1 and SVGAGI as CDR2. Counted from cysteine to phenylalanine, this CDR3 has 13 amino acids. This entry keeps only the CDR3 DNA: 39 bases, framed from base 1. Another Seattle source contributed samples from volunteer blood donors who had recovered from COVID-19. Each collaborating institution followed its own protocols to collect whole blood in K2EDTA tubes. For TCRbeta analysis, collaborators shipped samples in one of three forms: frozen whole blood, isolated PBMCs, or DNA extracted from either of those sample types. With regard to this clone: The target of this receptor is not known. Base qualities are not provided; no much larger clone lies one nucleotide away.

The chain joins TRBV6-5 to TRBJ2-5; the D gene is unclear. The source is a woman between 35 and 50 years old who had recovered from COVID-19. The material sequenced was peripheral blood. The sequence in DNA is TGTGCCAGCAGCGGAGTCACCCCGGAGACCCAGTACTTC. Its translation reads: CASSGVTPETQYF.